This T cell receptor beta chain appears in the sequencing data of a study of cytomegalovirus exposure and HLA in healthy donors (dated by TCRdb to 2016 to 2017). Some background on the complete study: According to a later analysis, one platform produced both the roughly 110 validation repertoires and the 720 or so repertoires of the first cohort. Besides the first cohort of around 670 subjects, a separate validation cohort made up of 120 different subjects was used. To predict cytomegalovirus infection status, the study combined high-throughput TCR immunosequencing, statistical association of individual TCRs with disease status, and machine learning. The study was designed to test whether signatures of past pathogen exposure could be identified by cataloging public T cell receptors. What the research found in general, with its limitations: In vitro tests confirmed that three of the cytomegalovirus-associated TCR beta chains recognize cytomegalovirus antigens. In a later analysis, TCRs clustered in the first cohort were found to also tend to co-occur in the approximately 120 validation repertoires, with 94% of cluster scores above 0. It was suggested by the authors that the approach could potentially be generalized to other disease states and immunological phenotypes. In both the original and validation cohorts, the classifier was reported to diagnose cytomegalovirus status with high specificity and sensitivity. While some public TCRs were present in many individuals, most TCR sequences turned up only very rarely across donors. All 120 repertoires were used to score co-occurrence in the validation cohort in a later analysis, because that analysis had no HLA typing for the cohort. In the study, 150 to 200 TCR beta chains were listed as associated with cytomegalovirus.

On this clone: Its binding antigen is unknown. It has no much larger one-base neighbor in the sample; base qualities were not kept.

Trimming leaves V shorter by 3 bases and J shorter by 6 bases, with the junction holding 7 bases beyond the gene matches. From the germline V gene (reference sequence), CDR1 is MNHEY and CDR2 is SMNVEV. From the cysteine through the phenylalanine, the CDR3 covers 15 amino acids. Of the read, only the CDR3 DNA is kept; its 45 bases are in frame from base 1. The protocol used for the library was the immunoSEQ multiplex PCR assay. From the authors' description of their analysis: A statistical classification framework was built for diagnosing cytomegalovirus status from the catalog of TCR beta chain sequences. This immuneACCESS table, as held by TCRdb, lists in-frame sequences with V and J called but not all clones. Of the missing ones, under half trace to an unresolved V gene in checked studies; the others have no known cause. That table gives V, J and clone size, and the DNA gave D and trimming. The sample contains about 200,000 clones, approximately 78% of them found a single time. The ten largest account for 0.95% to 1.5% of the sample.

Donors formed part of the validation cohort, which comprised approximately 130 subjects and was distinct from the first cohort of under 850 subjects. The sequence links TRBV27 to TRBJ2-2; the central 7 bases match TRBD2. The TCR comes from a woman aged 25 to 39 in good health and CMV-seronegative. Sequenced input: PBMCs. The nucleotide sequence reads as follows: TGTGCCAGCAGTTTTTCGGGGGGAGTTTCCGGGGAGCTGTTTTTT. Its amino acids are CASSFSGGVSGELFF.